The text below deals with one TCR beta chain. The protocol was immunoSEQ multiplex PCR, while the TCRdb copy is restricted to in-frame clones and leaves out a portion. The sample yields just over 30,000 clones, about 90% seen once. Germline V lookup: CDR1 SGHRS, CDR2 YFSETQ. CDR3 length: 16 amino acids. V shed 2 bases and J 0 bases; nucleotides not matched to a gene: 6. The data originate from a study of OX40 agonist ivuxolimab in advanced cancers. The sequence was obtained from an adult with an advanced solid tumor such as melanoma, head and neck, liver or kidney cancer. Sequencing used CD4+ or CD8+ T cells sorted from blood, obtained in a trial of the OX40 agonist ivuxolimab. The genes are TRBV5-1 and TRBJ2-3, with TRBD1 matching over 7 bases. The CDR3 sequence: CASSFPGQTSTDTQYF. The CDR3 nucleotides are TGCGCCAGCAGCTTCCCGGGACAGACCAGCACAGATACGCAGTATTTT.